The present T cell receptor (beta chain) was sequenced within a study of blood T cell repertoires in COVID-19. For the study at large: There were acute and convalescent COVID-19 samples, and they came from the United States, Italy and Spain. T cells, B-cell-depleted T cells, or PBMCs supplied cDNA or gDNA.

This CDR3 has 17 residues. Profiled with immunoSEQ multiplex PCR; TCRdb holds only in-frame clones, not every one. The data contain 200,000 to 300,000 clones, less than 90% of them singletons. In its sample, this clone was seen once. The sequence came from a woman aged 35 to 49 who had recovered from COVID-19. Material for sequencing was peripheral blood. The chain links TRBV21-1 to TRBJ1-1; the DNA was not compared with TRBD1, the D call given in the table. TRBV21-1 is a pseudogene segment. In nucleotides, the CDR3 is TGTGCCAGCAGCTGTGACAGGGGGGTCGACCCCAACACTGAAGCTTTCTTT. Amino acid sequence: CASSCDRGVDPNTEAFF.